These 2 T cell receptor beta chains originate from one sample sequenced in a study of memory CD4+ T cells and cytomegalovirus serostatus. The sort gate was single viable CD3+CD4+CD8-CD45RO+ cells for memory CD4+ T cells. Using immunoSEQ multiplex PCR, the repertoire was profiled, and TCRdb retains in-frame clones only, with some absent. Here the sample spans about 56,000 clones, roughly 80% being singletons. The specimen sequenced was memory CD4+ T cells from blood. Receptors originate from an adult in good health and CMV-seronegative.

The chain couples TRBV7-2 to TRBJ2-1; 9 nucleotides line up with TRBD2. With V trimmed by 8 bases and J by 3 bases, 5 bases remained unmatched. The germline V gene encodes CDR1 SGHTA and CDR2 FQGNSA. The CDR3 is 14 amino acids. CDR3 coding DNA: TGTGCCAGCCGCGGGGGGGGCAACTACAATGAGCAGTTCTTC. Translation gives CASRGGGNYNEQFF.

This rearrangement joins TRBV6-1 to TRBJ2-3, with D hard to call. Germline V CDR1 and CDR2: MNHNS, SASEGT. V was trimmed by 2 bases and J by 5 bases, leaving 5 bases between them. The CDR3 contains 12 residues. CDR3 bases: TGTGCCAGCAGTGAAATTAGAGATACGCAGTATTTT. This translates into CASSEIRDTQYF.